Presented here are 27 T cell receptor beta chains from one specimen sequenced in a study of T cells in Graves' hyperthyroidism and ophthalmopathy. Amplification of TCR beta CDR3 regions used RNA as the template. HTBI primers were employed in a first-round RT-PCR of the TCR CDR3. TCRdb reprocessed the multiplex PCR reads via MiXCR and lists one record per CDR3 protein. The sample yields about 340,000 distinct CDR3 sequences, 15% to 20% seen once. The sequencing sample was made of blood. The receptors here all came from a woman between 50 and 59 years old with Graves' hyperthyroidism.

This clonotype was observed a handful of times. This rearrangement joins TRBV10-1 to TRBJ1-4; D not certain. CDR1 is WNHNN and CDR2 is SYGVQD in the germline V gene (reference sequence). Trimming pared 8 bases from V and 6 bases from J, leaving 19 bases between. This CDR3 is built from 15 residues. CDR3 amino acids: CASGPTPDGDEKLFF. CDR3 DNA sequence: TGCGCCAGCGGTCCGACCCCTGACGGTGATGAAAAACTGTTTTTT.

The DNA for the CDR3 is TGTGCCAGCAGGAAGGGATTCGGCAGGGCTTACGAGCAGTACTTC. It codes for CASRKGFGRAYEQYF. The chain couples TRBV11-2 to TRBJ2-7, with a weak D call TRBD1 (5 bases). Germline values: CDR1 SGHAT, CDR2 FQNNGV. Trimming removed 6 bases at V and 4 bases at J, with 19 bases between. The CDR3 spans 15 residues. Supplemented by reference TRBV11-2 and TRBJ2-7, the full variable domain reads EAGVAQSPRYKIIEKRQSVAFWCNPISGHATLYWYQQILGQGPKLLIQFQNNGVVDDSQLPKDRFSAERLKGVDSTLKIQPAKLEDSAVYLCASRKGFGRAYEQYFGPGTRLTVT.

This clonotype was seen many times. The chain couples TRBV12-3 or TRBV12-4 to TRBJ1-2, with D maybe TRBD1 (5 bases). The CDR3 loop spans 14 amino acids. V lost 3 bases to trimming and J lost 3 bases, with 11 bases between them. This CDR3 reads CASSLWDFDYGYTF. CDR3 DNA: TGTGCCAGCAGTTTGTGGGACTTTGACTATGGCTACACCTTC.

The table lists this clonotype with many counts. This sequence joins TRBV27 and TRBJ2-1, with D perhaps being TRBD1 or TRBD2 (5 bases each). Per germline, CDR1 MNHEY and CDR2 SMNVEV (reference sequence). Between the trimmed V and J ends, which lost 3 bases and 8 bases, there was a span of 11 bases. The CDR3 loop spans 13 amino acids. For the CDR3, the DNA is TGTGCCAGCAGTTTGGGACGGCGGGATGAGCAGTTCTTC. Translating it yields CASSLGRRDEQFF.

In this sample, this clonotype turned up many times. The chain combines TRBV3-1 with TRBJ2-3; D is unresolved. Trimming left V 5 bases short and J 5 bases short, with 11 bases between. Looked up from germline, CDR1 is LGHDT and CDR2 is YNNKEL (reference sequence). The CDR3 length is 13 residues. CDR3 loop: CASSSGPQDTQYF. CDR3 bases: TGTGCCAGCAGCTCGGGTCCCCAAGATACGCAGTATTTT.

This clonotype was counted ten times or more. The chain carries TRBV28 and TRBJ2-5; the D call may be TRBD1 or TRBD2 (6 bases each). CDR3 length: 14 amino acids. Between the trimmed V and J ends, which lost 4 bases and 3 bases, there was a span of 12 bases. Germline loops: CDR1 MDHEN, CDR2 SYDVKM. The CDR3, as DNA: TGTGCCAGCAGTTACCTAGGGGGGAAAGAGACCCAGTACTTC. This translates into CASSYLGGKETQYF.

The chain couples TRBV28 to TRBJ2-1, with D perhaps matching TRBD1 (5 bases). Germline CDR1 is MDHEN and CDR2 is SYDVKM. This CDR3 has 13 residues. Trimming left V 0 bases short and J 10 bases short, with 10 bases between. In nucleotides, the CDR3 is TGTGCCAGCAGTTTATGGCCAGACAGCGAGCAGTTCTTC. Translation gives CASSLWPDSEQFF. Based on the CDR3 plus reference TRBV28 and TRBJ2-1, the full variable domain is DVKVTQSSRYLVKRTGEKVFLECVQDMDHENMFWYRQDPGLGLRLIYFSYDVKMKEKGDIPEGYSVSREKKERFSLILESASTNQTSMYLCASSLWPDSEQFFGPGTRLTVL.

The chain employs TRBV4-1 and TRBJ2-1; 9 bases fit TRBD1. The CDR3 extends over 20 amino acids. Germline lookup yields CDR1 MGHRA and CDR2 YSYEKL. J gave up 7 bases and V 4 bases, and 23 bases lay outside the gene matches. For the CDR3, the DNA is TGCGCCAGCAGCCCCTTGGTCCGATTTGGGACAGGGTATCCGGAAAATGAGCAGTTCTTC. Its translation is CASSPLVRFGTGYPENEQFF.

At least ten counts were recorded for this clonotype. V usage is TRBV28 and J usage is TRBJ1-4; D unresolved. This CDR3 comprises 13 residues. The V gene's germline CDR1 is MDHEN and CDR2 SYDVKM. With 10 bases removed from V and 6 bases from J, the gap between germline ends came to 15 bases. CDR3 coding DNA: TGTGCCACCCTTGACTTACCCTATGAAAAACTGTTTTTT. Translating it yields CATLDLPYEKLFF.

This clonotype came up many times. The chain employs TRBV30 and TRBJ2-1; 13 bases match TRBD2. With V trimmed by 4 bases and J by 7 bases, 4 bases remained unmatched. This CDR3 region has 14 residues. CDR1 is GTSNPN and CDR2 is SVGIG in the germline V gene (reference sequence). For the CDR3, the DNA is TGTGCCTGGACCCCGGGACTAGCGGGAAATGAGCAGTTCTTC. Translating gives CAWTPGLAGNEQFF.

This clonotype was seen more than once but under ten times. This sequence joins TRBV6-6 and TRBJ2-3, with a possible D match to TRBD1 (5 bases). The CDR3 loop spans 14 amino acids. V shed 0 bases and J shed 4 bases, with 8 bases lying between them. Germline V CDR1 and CDR2: MNHNY, SVGAGI (reference sequence). The CDR3 reads CASSYSGDADTQYF. For the CDR3, the DNA is TGTGCCAGCAGTTACTCAGGGGATGCAGATACGCAGTATTTT.

The rearrangement joins TRBV6-1 to TRBJ2-3, with D perhaps matching TRBD2 (6 bases). The length of the CDR3 is 14 residues. V was cut by 4 bases and J by 5 bases, with 13 bases left in between. Germline V gene data show CDR1 as MNHNS and CDR2 as SASEGT. Here the CDR3 DNA reads TGTGCCAGCAGTGGCGGTTGGAGGGTAGATACGCAGTATTTT. This translates into CASSGGWRVDTQYF.

The V gene is TRBV19, the J gene TRBJ2-3; D remains unclear. This CDR3 region has 14 residues. Germline loops: CDR1 LNHDA, CDR2 SQIVND (reference sequence). V was trimmed by 5 bases and J by 7 bases, leaving 16 bases between them. CDR3 amino acids: CASSSVRRFYTQYF. The DNA of the CDR3 is TGTGCCAGTAGTTCGGTTAGGCGCTTCTATACGCAGTATTTT.

This clonotype was seen many times. This sequence joins TRBV2 and TRBJ1-2, with 9 bases aligning to TRBD1. This CDR3 has 15 residues. The J segment lost 2 bases and the V segment lost 4 bases, leaving 5 bases of the junction unmatched. Germline assignment: CDR1 SNHLY and CDR2 FYNNEI. The CDR3 DNA follows: TGTGCCAGCAGTGGTTTACAGGGGGCAAACTATGGCTACACCTTC. Translating gives CASSGLQGANYGYTF.

This clonotype has a count of ten or more. The CDR3 DNA is TGCAGTGCTAGGGGGACTAGCGATGGTGAGCAGTTCTTC. Its translation is CSARGTSDGEQFF. The V call is TRBV20-1, the J call TRBJ2-1, with 10 nucleotides matching TRBD2. CDR3 size: 13 residues. Germline trimming cut 3 bases from V and 9 bases from J; bases unmatched to any gene: 5. In germline, CDR1 is DFQATT, CDR2 SNEGSKA (reference sequence).

Note on this clonotype: The junction shows a germline mismatch at one end, possibly a read error. The chain joins TRBV9 to TRBJ2-3; weak D call: TRBD2 (6 bases). Germline-derived CDR1 and CDR2 are SGDLS and YYNGEE. The CDR3 extends over 16 amino acids. The CDR3: CASSAFPAGDTDTKYF. The CDR3 nucleotides are TGTGCCAGCAGCGCTTTTCCAGCGGGCGACACAGATACGAAGTATTTT.

This clonotype occurred a few times. This sequence joins TRBV15 and TRBJ1-2, with D unclear. CDR1 and CDR2 from the germline V gene are LNHNV and YYDKDF (reference sequence). CDR3 length: 15 residues. Trimming took off 0 bases at V and 2 bases at J, with 10 bases between the two ends. CDR3 coding DNA: TGTGCCACCAGCAGAGAGGGTGAGCCCAACTATGGCTACACCTTC. It specifies CATSREGEPNYGYTF.

This chain uses TRBV7-9 with TRBJ1-2; maybe TRBD1 (6 bases). The germline V gene encodes CDR1 SEHNR and CDR2 FQNEAQ (reference sequence). Deletions cut 3 bases from V and 6 bases from J, with 14 bases between. The CDR3 is 14 amino acids. The CDR3 bases are TGTGCCAGCAGCTTCCCTTCCTACAGGGATGGCTACACCTTC. Its translation: CASSFPSYRDGYTF.

Of note for this clonotype: One base away lies a much larger clone, so this may be a sequencing read error. V is TRBV27 and J is TRBJ2-7; 7 bases are a match to TRBD1. This CDR3 is built from 15 residues. Germline CDR1 reads MNHEY; CDR2 reads SMNVEV (reference sequence). V gave up 4 bases and J gave up 3 bases; unmatched junction bases: 9. CDR3 sequence: CASSYYRGKDYEQYV. The CDR3 nucleotides are TGTGCCAGCAGTTATTACAGGGGTAAGGACTACGAGCAGTACGTC.

A note on this clonotype: Just one base apart from a much larger clone, this may be a read error. The chain recombines TRBV12-3 or TRBV12-4 with TRBJ2-7, with D tentatively TRBD1 (5 bases). Trimming stripped 0 bases from V and 6 bases from J, with 12 bases between. The CDR3 consists of 14 residues. CDR3 nucleotide sequence: TGTGCCAGCAGTTTAGCGACAGACGCCGGCGAGCAGTACTTC. It codes for CASSLATDAGEQYF.

This clonotype has at least ten counts. This chain joins TRBV2 and TRBJ2-5, with 9 nucleotides matching TRBD1. Per the germline V gene, CDR1 is SNHLY and CDR2 is FYNNEI. This CDR3 has 14 residues. J lost 2 bases, V lost 7 bases, and 5 bases had no gene match. Here the CDR3 DNA reads TGTGCCAGCAATGAGGACAGGGGACAAGAGACCCAGTACTTC. It is translated as CASNEDRGQETQYF.

The CDR3 nucleotides read TGCAGCGTAGACCAAGGGACAGGGTTGATTGAGACCCAGTACTTC. This codes for CSVDQGTGLIETQYF. The rearrangement links TRBV29-1 to TRBJ2-5; the match to TRBD1 covers 9 bases. The CDR3 runs to 15 residues. Germline loops: CDR1 SQVTM, CDR2 ANQGSEA. Trimming cost V 6 bases and J 5 bases; bases outside gene matches: 13.

This clonotype was seen repeatedly, ten times or more. The chain carries TRBV20-1 and TRBJ2-1; D is perhaps TRBD2 (6 bases). Per germline, CDR1 DFQATT and CDR2 SNEGSKA (reference sequence). This CDR3 contains 14 residues. The germline V and J ends were trimmed by 4 bases and 6 bases, with 16 bases remaining between them. The CDR3 loop is CSATRPLALNEQFF. For the CDR3, the DNA is TGCAGTGCTACCCGACCCCTAGCGCTCAATGAGCAGTTCTTC.

The rearrangement joins TRBV6-4 to TRBJ1-2; weak D call: TRBD1 (6 bases). The CDR3 loop spans 17 amino acids. Germline V gene sequence: CDR1 MRHNA, CDR2 SNTAGT. V gave up 7 bases and J gave up 0 bases, with 21 bases separating them. In DNA form, the CDR3 reads TGTGCCAGCACCTCGGGGGGACACTCCTTAGCTAACTATGGCTACACCTTC. Protein product: CASTSGGHSLANYGYTF.

This chain links TRBV5-6 with TRBJ2-7, with D unresolved. The CDR3 has 12 residues. V lost 2 bases and J lost 6, with 9 bases in between. Germline V gene lookup returns CDR1 SGHDT and CDR2 YYEEEE. The chain's CDR3 is CASSFGQAEQYF. The DNA of the CDR3 is TGTGCCAGCAGCTTTGGTCAGGCCGAGCAGTACTTC. Full variable domain (remainder filled in from reference TRBV5-6 and TRBJ2-7): DAGVTQSPTHLIKTRGQQVTLRCSPKSGHDTVSWYQQALGQGPQFIFQYYEEEERQRGNFPDRFSGHQFPNYSSELNVNALLLGDSALYLCASSFGQAEQYFGPGTRLTVT.

Ten or more counts support this clonotype. This chain connects TRBV12-3 or TRBV12-4 to TRBJ2-1, with D possibly matching TRBD1 (6 bases). The length of the CDR3 is 14 residues. V was cut by 5 bases and J by 0 bases, with 8 bases left in between. The DNA of the CDR3 is TGTGCCAGCAGTGGGACAAACTCCTACAATGAGCAGTTCTTC. It is translated as CASSGTNSYNEQFF.

Many counts were recorded for this clonotype. The CDR3 DNA follows: TGTGCCAGCAGCTTAGCGGACCAGGGCAATGAGCAGTTCTTC. It encodes CASSLADQGNEQFF. The chain has TRBV7-9 and TRBJ2-1; perhaps TRBD1 as D (5 bases). V was shortened by 0 bases and J by 6 bases, with 9 bases between the two germline ends. Germline values: CDR1 SEHNR, CDR2 FQNEAQ (reference sequence). This CDR3 comprises 14 residues.